Listed below are T cell receptor beta chains from one sample, sequenced in a study of CD8+CD57+ T cells in acquired aplastic anemia. TCRdb re-called the reads with MiXCR, one entry per CDR3 protein. The sample carries 33,000 or so distinct CDR3 sequences, 76% recorded once. Sample: sorted CD4+, CD8+, or CD8+CD57+ T cells (not recorded which) from PBMCs. These receptors originate from a human donor in good health, serving as a control. CDR3s include the opening cysteine and the closing phenylalanine or tryptophan. A D gene is named only where the DNA matches it firmly. Where a row states a size, it is once, few, many or the class of an expanded clone; other rows omit it.

cdr3_nt,cdr3_aa,v_call,clone_size,j_call,d_call
TGTGCCAGCATTCCAATGGGGGCACCGAACATCGCTGAAGCTTTCTTT,CASIPMGAPNIAEAFF,TRBV9,-,TRBJ1-1,-
TGCAGCGTTGAAGATGGTTATGGTGCGGAGCTGTTTTTT,CSVEDGYGAELFF,TRBV29-1,-,TRBJ2-2,-
TGTGCCAGCAGACTGTACCAAGAGACCCAGTACTTC,CASRLYQETQYF,TRBV2,-,TRBJ2-5,-
TGCAGCGCCCATGGGGGATCGAACACTGAAGCTTTCTTT,CSAHGGSNTEAFF,TRBV29-1,-,TRBJ1-1,-
TGCAGTGCTACGATATGGGATACGCAGTATTTT,CSATIWDTQYF,TRBV20-1,-,TRBJ2-3,-
TGTGCCAGCAGCCCCCCAGATACAGGGAGTTGGGAAGAGACCCAGTACTTC,CASSPPDTGSWEETQYF,TRBV5-5,medium-sized,TRBJ2-5,-
TGTGCCAGCAGCTTTCAGGGCTATCAGCCCCAGCATTTT,CASSFQGYQPQHF,TRBV7-2,-,TRBJ1-5,-
TGTGCCAGCAGCTTGTTTAGGGGGAGGAACGAGCAGTACTTC,CASSLFRGRNEQYF,TRBV5-6,-,TRBJ2-7,-
TGCAGTGCTATGGAAGGGGGGGACCGCTACACCTTC,CSAMEGGDRYTF,TRBV20-1,-,TRBJ1-2,-
TGTGCCACCAGCGGCGGGACAGGAGTTTACGAGCAGTGCTTC,CATSGGTGVYEQCF,TRBV15,-,TRBJ2-7,TRBD1